What follows are 25 T cell receptor beta chains derived from one specimen sequenced in a study of T cells in tuberculosis. Data came from immunoSEQ multiplex PCR; TCRdb stores just in-frame clones and leaves some out. The table shows tens of thousands of clones, with roughly 92% occurring only once. Sequencing was performed on PBMCs. All receptors derive from a donor aged 5 to 30 with latent tuberculosis or without tuberculosis infection.

This clone occurred once. The chain recombines TRBV15 with TRBJ2-2; 11 bases are a match to TRBD1. Per germline, CDR1 LNHNV and CDR2 YYDKDF (reference sequence). V was pared by 3 bases and J by 5 bases, with 2 bases of the junction left unmatched. The CDR3 runs to 15 residues. This CDR3 reads CATSRGQGGTGELFF. In DNA, the CDR3 is TGTGCCACCAGCAGGGGACAGGGGGGGACCGGGGAGCTGTTTTTT.

This clone was recorded once. The rearrangement uses TRBV9 and TRBJ2-3; 15 nucleotides agree with TRBD2. The CDR3 has 19 amino acids. CDR1 and CDR2 (germline): SGDLS, YYNGEE. V gave up 3 bases and J gave up 6 bases; unmatched junction bases: 14. The CDR3: CASSAGPWTSGGARDTQYF. The CDR3, as DNA: TGTGCCAGCAGCGCCGGCCCTTGGACTAGCGGGGGGGCCAGGGATACGCAGTATTTT.

V and J are TRBV10-3 and TRBJ1-2, with TRBD1 matching over 9 bases. Germline CDR1 is ENHRY and CDR2 is SYGVKD. The CDR3 consists of 13 residues. Unmatched junction bases numbered 2, after V lost 2 bases and J lost 7 bases. DNA for the CDR3: TGTGCCATCAGTGAGACAGGGGGCCGTGGCTACACCTTC. Encoded protein: CAISETGGRGYTF.

The chain carries TRBV19 and TRBJ2-2; 8 nucleotides line up with TRBD1. J was trimmed by 5 bases and V by 6 bases; bases with no gene match: 14. The CDR3 extends over 17 amino acids. Germline V CDR1 and CDR2: LNHDA, SQIVND (reference sequence). For the CDR3, the DNA is TGTGCCAGTAGGATGGGACAGGCGACGTTTAGAACCGGGGAGCTGTTTTTT. It encodes CASRMGQATFRTGELFF.

This CDR3 reads CASSGAGTSGHNEQFF. The CDR3 DNA follows: TGTGCCAGCAGTGGGGCCGGGACTAGCGGGCACAATGAGCAGTTCTTC. The V gene is TRBV25-1, the J gene TRBJ2-1; 12 bases map to TRBD2. Germline loops: CDR1 MGHDK, CDR2 SYGVNS. The CDR3 runs 16 residues. V dropped 4 bases and J dropped 5; count of bases not matched to a gene: 6. The complete variable domain, with remaining parts taken from reference TRBV25-1 and TRBJ2-1, reads EADIYQTPRYLVIGTGKKITLECSQTMGHDKMYWYQQDPGMELHLIHYSYGVNSTEKGDLSSESTVSRIRTEHFPLTLESARPSHTSQYLCASSGAGTSGHNEQFFGPGTRLTVL.

This rearrangement joins TRBV5-1 to TRBJ2-1; a possible D gene is TRBD1 (5 bases). This CDR3 comprises 12 residues. Germline values: CDR1 SGHRS, CDR2 YFSETQ. The V end lost 4 bases, the J end lost 7 bases, and 9 bases lay between the germline ends. The CDR3 DNA reads as TGCGCCAGCAGCATAGACAGAAATGAGCAGTTCTTC. This encodes CASSIDRNEQFF.

This chain connects TRBV6-5 to TRBJ1-2, with 10 bases lining up with TRBD1. This CDR3 comprises 15 residues. The ends lost 7 bases at V and 6 bases at J; junction bases unmatched: 11. Germline values: CDR1 MNHEY, CDR2 SVGAGI. CDR3 sequence reads: CASTLTGGVGNGYTF. The CDR3 coding sequence is TGTGCCAGCACCTTGACAGGGGGCGTGGGTAATGGCTACACCTTC.

The chain has TRBV7-9 and TRBJ1-6; 7 nucleotides agree with TRBD1. V lost 6 bases and J lost 7; bases outside the gene matches: 6. CDR1 and CDR2 (germline): SEHNR, FQNEAQ (reference sequence). The length of the CDR3 is 14 residues. The CDR3 sequence: CASRGGQPNSPLHF. The CDR3 region has the DNA TGTGCCAGCAGGGGGGGACAGCCGAATTCACCCCTCCACTTT.

This chain connects TRBV9 to TRBJ2-1; TRBD2 aligns across 12 bases. The germline gives CDR1 SGDLS, CDR2 YYNGEE. J was trimmed by 3 bases and V by 4 bases; bases with no gene match: 8. The CDR3 totals 17 residues. Here the CDR3 reads CASSPRTSGAGYNEQFF. CDR3 bases: TGTGCCAGCAGCCCCAGGACTAGCGGGGCGGGCTACAATGAGCAGTTCTTC.

The V call is TRBV10-3, the J call TRBJ2-1, with a tentative D call TRBD2 (5 bases). Germline V gene lookup returns CDR1 ENHRY and CDR2 SYGVKD. V was cut by 6 bases and J by 6 bases, with 9 bases left in between. The CDR3 sequence is 12 residues long. The CDR3 protein is CAISGDTNEQFF. CDR3 bases: TGTGCCATCAGCGGGGATACCAATGAGCAGTTCTTC.

V is TRBV4-2 and J is TRBJ2-1, with 12 bases lining up with TRBD2. Germline V lookup: CDR1 LGHNA, CDR2 YNFKEQ. J gave up 8 bases and V 3 bases, and 5 bases lay outside the gene matches. The CDR3 length is 15 residues. The CDR3 loop reads CASSQPSGGAYEQFF. The DNA for the CDR3 is TGTGCCAGCAGCCAGCCTAGCGGGGGGGCCTATGAGCAGTTCTTC.

The CDR3 is CASSPRTGANYGYTF. The CDR3 coding sequence is TGTGCCAGCAGCCCTCGGACAGGAGCCAACTATGGCTACACCTTC. The chain couples TRBV14 to TRBJ1-2, with 7 bases identical to TRBD1. Germline CDR1 reads SGHDN; CDR2 reads FVKESK. This CDR3 is built from 15 residues. The V and J ends lost 4 bases and 2 bases, in that order; junction bases with no gene match: 7.

V gene TRBV9 combines with J gene TRBJ1-4, with 7 bases aligning to TRBD1. Germline V lookup: CDR1 SGDLS, CDR2 YYNGEE. J lost 1 base, V lost 3 bases, and 3 bases had no gene match. This CDR3 spans 15 amino acids. CDR3 loop: CASSARQGTNEKLFF. In DNA, the CDR3 is TGTGCCAGCAGCGCTCGACAGGGAACTAATGAAAAACTGTTTTTT.

The rearrangement joins TRBV19 to TRBJ2-6, with D possibly TRBD1 on 5 matching bases. The V and J ends lost 5 bases and 0 bases respectively, with 8 bases between them. CDR3 length: 15 amino acids. CDR1 is LNHDA, CDR2 SQIVND, per germline (reference sequence). CDR3 sequence (DNA): TGTGCCAGTAGTCAGGGTCTCTCTGGGGCCAACGTCCTGACTTTC. It codes for CASSQGLSGANVLTF.

The chain uses TRBV4-1 and TRBJ1-5; TRBD1 agrees at 8 bases. V lost 4 bases and J lost 6; bases outside the gene matches: 5. The CDR3 is 14 residues long. Germline-derived CDR1 and CDR2 are MGHRA and YSYEKL. CDR3: CASSPGQGSQPQHF. The CDR3, as DNA: TGCGCCAGCAGCCCTGGACAGGGTAGTCAGCCCCAGCATTTT.

This clone has just a few counts. The chain is built from TRBV6-1 and TRBJ1-6; maybe TRBD1 (6 bases). The CDR3 has 15 residues. V was shortened by 7 bases and J by 8 bases, with 18 bases between the two germline ends. In germline, CDR1 is MNHNS, CDR2 SASEGT. As DNA, the CDR3 is TGTGCCAGCATCAAAGGGGGTGTTATGGATTCACCCCTCCACTTT. Its translation is CASIKGGVMDSPLHF.

A few counts support this clone. The chain is built from TRBV14 and TRBJ2-7; the D gene is possibly TRBD1 (6 bases). In germline, CDR1 is SGHDN, CDR2 FVKESK. Between the trimmed V and J ends, which lost 0 bases and 4 bases, there was a span of 13 bases. This CDR3 is 15 amino acids long. The CDR3 here is CASSQDLGGAYEQYF. CDR3 sequence (DNA): TGTGCCAGCAGCCAAGATCTTGGGGGCGCTTACGAGCAGTACTTC.

The V call is TRBV5-5, the J call TRBJ1-1; 7 bases are a match to TRBD1. V dropped 1 base and J dropped 7; count of bases not matched to a gene: 4. Germline assignment: CDR1 SGHKS and CDR2 YYEKEE (reference sequence). There are 13 residues in the CDR3. The CDR3 protein is CASSLTGDSEAFF. The CDR3 DNA is TGTGCCAGCAGCTTGACAGGGGACAGTGAAGCTTTCTTT.

V gene TRBV29-1 combines with J gene TRBJ1-1, with D uncertain. Germline CDR1 SQVTM, CDR2 ANQGSEA. The CDR3 has 14 amino acids. Trimming left V 7 bases short and J 0 bases short, with 15 bases between. The CDR3 region is CSAPLSGLNTEAFF. CDR3 in DNA: TGCAGCGCCCCCCTTAGCGGGCTGAACACTGAAGCTTTCTTT.

This rearrangement joins TRBV2 to TRBJ1-2, with 10 nucleotides matching TRBD1. The CDR3 loop spans 19 amino acids. The V gene end was trimmed by 4 bases and the J gene end by 2 bases; junction bases not matched to a gene: 16. Germline V gene sequence: CDR1 SNHLY, CDR2 FYNNEI. CDR3 sequence (DNA): TGTGCCAGCAGTGGGATTTTTGTTTCCGGGGACAGGGGAAACTATGGCTACACCTTC. Translation: CASSGIFVSGDRGNYGYTF.

The chain combines TRBV6-4 with TRBJ1-5, with TRBD1 identical over 7 bases. From germline, CDR1 is MRHNA and CDR2 SNTAGT. Unmatched junction bases numbered 10, after V lost 1 base and J lost 7 bases. The CDR3 length is 16 residues. Here the CDR3 reads CASSDFRGPEEQPQHF. CDR3 DNA sequence: TGTGCCAGCAGTGACTTTAGGGGGCCCGAGGAGCAGCCCCAGCATTTT.

The chain uses TRBV5-1 and TRBJ2-7; the match to TRBD1 covers 7 bases. Trimming cost V 0 bases and J 4 bases; bases outside gene matches: 4. This CDR3 is built from 14 residues. Germline CDR1 reads SGHRS; CDR2 reads YFSETQ. The CDR3 protein is CASSLGTGGYEQYF. DNA of the CDR3: TGCGCCAGCAGCTTGGGGACAGGAGGATACGAGCAGTACTTC. The whole variable domain, filled in from reference TRBV5-1 and TRBJ2-7, reads KAGVTQTPRYLIKTRGQQVTLSCSPISGHRSVSWYQQTPGQGLQFLFEYFSETQRNKGNFPGRFSGRQFSNSRSEMNVSTLELGDSALYLCASSLGTGGYEQYFGPGTRLTVT.

Worth noting for this clone: The DNA is left out, because the CDR3 cannot be placed on it with certainty; the CDR3 is given as TCRdb lists it. The chain links TRBV28 to TRBJ2-2; no check of the table's D call, TRBD1, against the DNA was made. Germline CDR1 and CDR2: MDHEN and SYDVKM. The CDR3 is 17 amino acids long, termini counted. CDR3 residues: CASSFSGQGAYTGELFF.

This chain joins TRBV5-5 and TRBJ1-1, with 9 bases matching TRBD1. CDR3 length equals 14 residues. The V and J ends lost 3 bases and 5 bases, in that order; junction bases with no gene match: 5. CDR1 is SGHKS and CDR2 is YYEKEE in the germline V gene (reference sequence). The CDR3 region is CASSWGQGWTEAFF. The CDR3 DNA reads TGTGCCAGCAGCTGGGGACAGGGCTGGACTGAAGCTTTCTTT.

V usage is TRBV6-5 and J usage is TRBJ2-7; unclear D gene. Trimming pared 6 bases from V and 7 bases from J, leaving 10 bases between. This CDR3 region has 11 residues. The germline gives CDR1 MNHEY, CDR2 SVGAGI. This CDR3 is CASSHGPEQYF. The CDR3 nucleotides read TGTGCCAGCAGCCACGGTCCTGAGCAGTACTTC.